Sequencing of this TCR beta chain was carried out in a study of blood T cell repertoires in COVID-19. Study-level background: PBMCs, B-cell-depleted T cells, or T cells provided the cDNA or gDNA that made up the material.

Donors in Cohort 3 counted as recovered after two negative PCRs, clearance, or symptom resolution. Germline CDR1 is LGHDT and CDR2 is YNNKEL (reference sequence). The CDR3 is 16 residues long. V dropped 4 bases and J dropped 4; count of bases not matched to a gene: 11. This clone was found once. Data came from immunoSEQ multiplex PCR; TCRdb stores just in-frame clones and leaves some out. The repertoire holds roughly 170,000 clones, with around 73% as singletons. The receptor comes from a woman aged 45 to 65 who had recovered from COVID-19. The specimen was PBMCs or T cells enriched from blood (not recorded which). This chain uses TRBV3-1 (or the pseudogene TRBV3-2) with TRBJ2-5; TRBD2 matches at 8 bases. The DNA of the CDR3 is TGTGCCAGCAGCCCGCGGGGAGCGGGAGCCTCAGAGACCCAGTACTTC. Amino acids: CASSPRGAGASETQYF.